This is a list of T cell receptor beta chains from one sample in a study of blood T cells in healthy people across ages. TCRdb redid the calling of the 5' RACE reads with MiXCR, one entry per CDR3 protein. Counted here are around 600,000 distinct CDR3 sequences, about 45% occurring once; the ten biggest clones make up 20% to 25%. Sequenced sample: blood. The receptors originated from an elderly man in good health. Each CDR3 is given without its conserved first and last residue. The D gene is left open where the match is weak.

d_gene,v_gene,j_gene,CDR3aa
TRBD2,TRBV11-2,TRBJ2-5,ASSSRTSFQETQY
.,TRBV3-1,TRBJ1-6,ASSQSGENSPLH
.,TRBV7-8,TRBJ1-2,ASSETGPGGYT
TRBD1,TRBV20-1,TRBJ2-1,SASRTGGWGEQF
TRBD2,TRBV9,TRBJ2-3,ASSVGILAGVTDTQY
.,TRBV5-1,TRBJ2-2,ASSELITGELF
.,TRBV6-2/TRBV6-3,.,ATRQQSYNEQY
TRBD1,TRBV12-3/TRBV12-4,TRBJ2-7,ASSYGQAMPYEQY
TRBD1,TRBV12-3/TRBV12-4,TRBJ1-2,ASSFRPGGALYGYT
TRBD2,TRBV10-3,TRBJ2-5,AIRKGLAGGDQETQY
.,TRBV12-3/TRBV12-4,TRBJ2-7,ASSLGDPAYEQY
TRBD1,TRBV18,.,ASSQTGGEDEQY
TRBD2,TRBV5-1,TRBJ2-1,ASSPSPSGGESSYNEQF
TRBD2,TRBV6-1,TRBJ2-3,ASRPGLAGGPDTQY
.,TRBV7-2,TRBJ2-1,ASSLGPIDYNEQF
TRBD1,TRBV11-2,TRBJ1-2,ASSSRGIYGYT
.,TRBV4-2,TRBJ2-5,ASASLGSGRQETQY
TRBD1,TRBV4-3,TRBJ1-2,ASSQDHRGDGGYT